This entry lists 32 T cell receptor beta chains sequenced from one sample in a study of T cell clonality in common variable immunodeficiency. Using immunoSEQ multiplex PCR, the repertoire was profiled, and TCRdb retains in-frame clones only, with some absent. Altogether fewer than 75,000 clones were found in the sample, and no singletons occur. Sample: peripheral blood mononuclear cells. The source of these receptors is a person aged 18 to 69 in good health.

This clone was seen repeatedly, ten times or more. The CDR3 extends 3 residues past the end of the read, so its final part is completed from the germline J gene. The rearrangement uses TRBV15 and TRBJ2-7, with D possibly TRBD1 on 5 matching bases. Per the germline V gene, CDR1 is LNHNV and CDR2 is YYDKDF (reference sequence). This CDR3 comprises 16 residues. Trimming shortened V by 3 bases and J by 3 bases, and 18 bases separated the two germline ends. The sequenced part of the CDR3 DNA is TGTGCCACCAGCAGGGCGCCTTGGACAATAAGCTACGAG. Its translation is CATSRAPWTISYE. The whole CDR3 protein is CATSRAPWTISYEQYF.

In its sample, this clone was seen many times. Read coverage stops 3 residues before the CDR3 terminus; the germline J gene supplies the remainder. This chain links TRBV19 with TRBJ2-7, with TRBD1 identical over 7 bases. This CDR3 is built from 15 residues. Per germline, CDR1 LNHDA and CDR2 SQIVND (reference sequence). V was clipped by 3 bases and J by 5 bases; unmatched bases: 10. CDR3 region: CASSISRGRGNEQYF. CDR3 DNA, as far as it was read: TGTGCCAGTAGTATCTCGAGGGGGCGCGGAAACGAG.

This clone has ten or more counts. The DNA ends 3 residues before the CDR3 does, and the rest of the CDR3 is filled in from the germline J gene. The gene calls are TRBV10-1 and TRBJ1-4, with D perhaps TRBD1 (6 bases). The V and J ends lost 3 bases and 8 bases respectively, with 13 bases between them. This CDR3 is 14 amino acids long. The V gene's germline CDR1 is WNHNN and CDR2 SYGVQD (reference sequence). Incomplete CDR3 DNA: TGCGCCAGCAGTGATACAGGGTCTGGAGAAAAA. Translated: CASSDTGSGEK. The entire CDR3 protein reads CASSDTGSGEKLFF.

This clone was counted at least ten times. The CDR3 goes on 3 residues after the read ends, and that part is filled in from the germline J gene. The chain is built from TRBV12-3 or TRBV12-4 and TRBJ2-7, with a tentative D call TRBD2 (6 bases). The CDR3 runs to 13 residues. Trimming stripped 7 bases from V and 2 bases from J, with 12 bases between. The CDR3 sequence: CASNMGLTYEQYF. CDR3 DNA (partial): TGTGCCAGCAATATGGGACTCACCTACGAG.

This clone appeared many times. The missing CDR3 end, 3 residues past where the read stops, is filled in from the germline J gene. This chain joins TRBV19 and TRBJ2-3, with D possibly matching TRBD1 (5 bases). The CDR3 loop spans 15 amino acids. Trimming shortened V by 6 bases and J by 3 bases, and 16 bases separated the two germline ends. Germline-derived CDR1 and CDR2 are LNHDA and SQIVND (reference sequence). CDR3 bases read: TGTGCCAGTAGACGAATGACAGCCGGGACAGATACG. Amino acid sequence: CASRRMTAGTDT. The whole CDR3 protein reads CASRRMTAGTDTQYF.

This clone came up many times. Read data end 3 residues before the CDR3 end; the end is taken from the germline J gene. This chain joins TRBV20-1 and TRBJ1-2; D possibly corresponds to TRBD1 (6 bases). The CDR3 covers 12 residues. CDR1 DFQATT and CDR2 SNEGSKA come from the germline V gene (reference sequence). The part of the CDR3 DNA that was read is TGCAGTGCTAGTCCAGGGGTAGAAGGC. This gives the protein CSASPGVEG. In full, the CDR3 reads CSASPGVEGYTF.

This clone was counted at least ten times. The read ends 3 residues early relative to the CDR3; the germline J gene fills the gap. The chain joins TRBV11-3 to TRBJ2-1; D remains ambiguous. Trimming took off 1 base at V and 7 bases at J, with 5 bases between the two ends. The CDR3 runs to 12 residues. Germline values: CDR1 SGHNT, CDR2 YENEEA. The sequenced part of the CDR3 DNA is TGTGCCAGCAGCTTAGCCGGGAATGAG. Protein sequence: CASSLAGNE. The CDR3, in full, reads CASSLAGNEQFF. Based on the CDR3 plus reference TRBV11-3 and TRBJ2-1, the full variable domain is EAGVVQSPRYKIIEKKQPVAFWCNPISGHNTLYWYLQNLGQGPELLIRYENEEAVDDSQLPKDRFSAERLKGVDSTLKIQPAELGDSAVYLCASSLAGNEQFFGPGTRLTVL.

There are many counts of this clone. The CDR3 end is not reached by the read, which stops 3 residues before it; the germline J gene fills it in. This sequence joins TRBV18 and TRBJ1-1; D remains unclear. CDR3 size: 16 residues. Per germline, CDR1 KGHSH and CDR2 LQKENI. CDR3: CASSPVVSSTNGEAFF. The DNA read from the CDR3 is TGTGCCAGCTCACCAGTAGTTTCTTCGACAAATGGGGAA.

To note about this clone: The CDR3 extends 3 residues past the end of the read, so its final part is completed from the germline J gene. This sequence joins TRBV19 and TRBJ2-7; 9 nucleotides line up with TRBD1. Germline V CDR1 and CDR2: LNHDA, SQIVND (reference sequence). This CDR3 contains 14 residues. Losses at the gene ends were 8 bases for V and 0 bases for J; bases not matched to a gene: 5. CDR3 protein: CASGPGQGSYEQYF. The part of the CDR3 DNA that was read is TGTGCCAGTGGCCCGGGACAGGGCTCCTACGAG.

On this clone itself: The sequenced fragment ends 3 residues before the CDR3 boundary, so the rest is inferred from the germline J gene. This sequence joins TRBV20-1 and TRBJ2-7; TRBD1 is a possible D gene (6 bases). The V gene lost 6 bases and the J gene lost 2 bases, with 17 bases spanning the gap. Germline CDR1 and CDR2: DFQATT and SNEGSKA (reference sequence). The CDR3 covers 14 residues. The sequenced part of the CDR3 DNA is TGCAGTGCCCAATTTCCGGGACATGCCTACGAG. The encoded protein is CSAQFPGHAYE. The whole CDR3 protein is CSAQFPGHAYEQYF.

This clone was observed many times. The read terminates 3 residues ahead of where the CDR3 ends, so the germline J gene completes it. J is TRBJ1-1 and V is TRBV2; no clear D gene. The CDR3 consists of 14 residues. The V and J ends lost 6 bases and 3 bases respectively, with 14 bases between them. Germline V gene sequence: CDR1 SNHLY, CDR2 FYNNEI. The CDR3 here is CASREGERYTEAFF. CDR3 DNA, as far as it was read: TGTGCCAGCAGGGAGGGTGAGCGGTACACTGAA. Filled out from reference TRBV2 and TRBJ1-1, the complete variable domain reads EPEVTQTPSHQVTQMGQEVILRCVPISNHLYFYWYRQILGQKVEFLVSFYNNEISEKSEIFDDQFSVERPDGSNFTLKIRSTKLEDSAMYFCASREGERYTEAFFGQGTRLTVV.

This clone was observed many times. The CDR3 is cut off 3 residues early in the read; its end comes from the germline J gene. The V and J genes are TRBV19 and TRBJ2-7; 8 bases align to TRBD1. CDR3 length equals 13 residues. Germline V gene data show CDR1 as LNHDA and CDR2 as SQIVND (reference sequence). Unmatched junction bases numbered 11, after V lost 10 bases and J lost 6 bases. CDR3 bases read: TGTGCCACTCAACTGACAGGGGCGGCCGAG. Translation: CATQLTGAAE. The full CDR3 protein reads CATQLTGAAEQYF. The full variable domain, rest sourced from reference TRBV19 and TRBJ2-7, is DGGITQSPKYLFRKEGQNVTLSCEQNLNHDAMYWYRQDPGQGLRLIYYSQIVNDFQKGDIAEGYSVSREKKESFPLTVTSAQKNPTAFYLCATQLTGAAEQYFGPGTRLTVT.

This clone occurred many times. The CDR3 sequence: CASMGGNEQFF. The sequenced part of the CDR3 DNA is TGTGCCAGTATGGGGGGCAATGAG. This chain uses TRBV19 with TRBJ2-1, with D perhaps TRBD2 (6 bases). The CDR3 extends 3 residues past the end of the read, so its final part is completed from the germline J gene. The V gene's germline CDR1 is LNHDA and CDR2 SQIVND (reference sequence). The length of the CDR3 is 11 residues. The germline V and J ends were trimmed by 7 bases and 6 bases, with 7 bases remaining between them. Filled out from reference TRBV19 and TRBJ2-1, the complete variable domain reads DGGITQSPKYLFRKEGQNVTLSCEQNLNHDAMYWYRQDPGQGLRLIYYSQIVNDFQKGDIAEGYSVSREKKESFPLTVTSAQKNPTAFYLCASMGGNEQFFGPGTRLTVL.

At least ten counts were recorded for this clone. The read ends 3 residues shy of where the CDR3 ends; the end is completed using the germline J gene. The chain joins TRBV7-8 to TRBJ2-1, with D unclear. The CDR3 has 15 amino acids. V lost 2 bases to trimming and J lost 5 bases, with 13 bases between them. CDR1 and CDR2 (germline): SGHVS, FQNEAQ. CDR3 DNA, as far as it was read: TGTGCCAGCAGCTTATGGGCTACCACAAACAATGAG. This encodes CASSLWATTNNE. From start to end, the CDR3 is CASSLWATTNNEQFF.

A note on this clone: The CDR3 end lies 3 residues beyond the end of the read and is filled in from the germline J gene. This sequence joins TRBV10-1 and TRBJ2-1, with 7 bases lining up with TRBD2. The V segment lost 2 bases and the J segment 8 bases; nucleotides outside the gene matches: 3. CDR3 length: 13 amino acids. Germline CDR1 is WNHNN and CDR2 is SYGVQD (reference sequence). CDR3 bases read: TGCGCCAGCAGTGAGGCAGGGAGGGATGAG. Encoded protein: CASSEAGRDE. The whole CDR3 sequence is CASSEAGRDEQFF.

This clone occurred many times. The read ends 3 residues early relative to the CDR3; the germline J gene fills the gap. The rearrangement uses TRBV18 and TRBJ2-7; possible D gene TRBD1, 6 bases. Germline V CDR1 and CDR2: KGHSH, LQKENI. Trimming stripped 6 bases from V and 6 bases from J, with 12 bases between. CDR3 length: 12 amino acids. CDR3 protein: CASSRGQSEQYF. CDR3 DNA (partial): TGTGCCAGCTCGCGAGGACAGAGCGAG.

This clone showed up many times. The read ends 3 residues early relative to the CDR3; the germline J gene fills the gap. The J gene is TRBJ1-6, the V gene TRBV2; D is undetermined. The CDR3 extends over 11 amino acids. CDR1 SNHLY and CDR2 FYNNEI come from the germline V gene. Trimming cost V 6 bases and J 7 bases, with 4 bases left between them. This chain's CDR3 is CASRQNSPLHF. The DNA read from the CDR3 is TGTGCCAGCAGACAAAATTCACCC.

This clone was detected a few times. CDR3 amino acids: CSAREGDRDNSPLHF. The sequenced part of the CDR3 DNA is TGCAGTGCTAGAGAGGGGGACAGGGATAATTCACCC. The V call is TRBV20-1, the J call TRBJ1-6; 9 bases map to TRBD1. The read falls 3 residues short of the CDR3 end, and the missing part is taken from the germline J gene. There are 15 residues in the CDR3. The germline V gene has CDR1 DFQATT and CDR2 SNEGSKA (reference sequence). V shed 0 bases, J shed 5 bases, and the junction held 2 bases outside the gene matches.

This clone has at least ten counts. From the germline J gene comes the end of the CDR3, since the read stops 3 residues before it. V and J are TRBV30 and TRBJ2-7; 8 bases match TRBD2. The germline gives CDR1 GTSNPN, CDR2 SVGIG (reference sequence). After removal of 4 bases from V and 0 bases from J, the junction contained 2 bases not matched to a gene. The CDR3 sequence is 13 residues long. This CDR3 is CAWKSGSSYEQYF. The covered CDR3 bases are TGTGCCTGGAAAAGCGGGAGCTCCTACGAG.

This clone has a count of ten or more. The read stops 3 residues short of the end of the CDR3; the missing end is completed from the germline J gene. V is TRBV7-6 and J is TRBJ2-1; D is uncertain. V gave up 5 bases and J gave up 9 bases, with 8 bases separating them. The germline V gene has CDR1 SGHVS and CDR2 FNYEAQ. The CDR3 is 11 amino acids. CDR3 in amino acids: CASSPGTEQFF. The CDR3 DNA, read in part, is TGTGCCAGCAGCCCGGGTACTGAG.

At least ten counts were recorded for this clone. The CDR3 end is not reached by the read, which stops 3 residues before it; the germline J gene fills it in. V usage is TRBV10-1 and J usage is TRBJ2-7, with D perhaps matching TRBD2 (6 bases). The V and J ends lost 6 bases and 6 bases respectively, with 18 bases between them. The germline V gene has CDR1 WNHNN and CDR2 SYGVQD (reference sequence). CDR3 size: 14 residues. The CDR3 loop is CASSHGDSGSEQYF. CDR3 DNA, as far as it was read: TGCGCCAGCAGCCACGGGGATAGCGGTTCCGAG.

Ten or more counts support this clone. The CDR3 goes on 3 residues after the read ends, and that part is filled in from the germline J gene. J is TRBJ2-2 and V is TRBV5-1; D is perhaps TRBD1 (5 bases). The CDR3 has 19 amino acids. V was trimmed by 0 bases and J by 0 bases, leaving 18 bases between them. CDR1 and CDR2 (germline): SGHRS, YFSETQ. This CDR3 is CASSLVTGTRGANTGELFF. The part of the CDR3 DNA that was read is TGCGCCAGCAGCTTGGTTACAGGAACCCGCGGCGCGAACACCGGGGAG. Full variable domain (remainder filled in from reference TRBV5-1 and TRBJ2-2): KAGVTQTPRYLIKTRGQQVTLSCSPISGHRSVSWYQQTPGQGLQFLFEYFSETQRNKGNFPGRFSGRQFSNSRSEMNVSTLELGDSALYLCASSLVTGTRGANTGELFFGEGSRLTVL.

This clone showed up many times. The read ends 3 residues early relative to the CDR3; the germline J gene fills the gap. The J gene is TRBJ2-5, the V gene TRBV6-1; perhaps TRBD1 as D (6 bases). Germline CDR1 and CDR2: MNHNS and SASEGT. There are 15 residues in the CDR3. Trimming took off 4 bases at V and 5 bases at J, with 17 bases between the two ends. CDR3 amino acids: CASSATTGLVETQYF. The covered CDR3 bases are TGTGCCAGCAGTGCTACCACAGGGCTTGTTGAGACC.

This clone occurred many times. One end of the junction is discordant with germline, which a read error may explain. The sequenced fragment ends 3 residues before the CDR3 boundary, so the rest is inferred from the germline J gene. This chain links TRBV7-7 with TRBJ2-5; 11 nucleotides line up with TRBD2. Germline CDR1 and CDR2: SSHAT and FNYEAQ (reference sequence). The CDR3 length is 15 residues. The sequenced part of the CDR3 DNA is TGTGCTAGCAGCTTAGGGGGACTAGCGGAAGAGACC. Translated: CASSLGGLAEET. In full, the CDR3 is CASSLGGLAEETQYF.

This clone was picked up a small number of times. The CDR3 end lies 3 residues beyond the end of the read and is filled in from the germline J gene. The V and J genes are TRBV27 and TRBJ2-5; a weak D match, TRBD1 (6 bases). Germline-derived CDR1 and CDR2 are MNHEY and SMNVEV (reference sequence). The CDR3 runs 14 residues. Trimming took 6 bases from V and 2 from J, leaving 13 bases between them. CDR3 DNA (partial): TGTGCCAGCAGCCTACAGGGCTCTCAAGAGACC. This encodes CASSLQGSQET. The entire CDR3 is CASSLQGSQETQYF.

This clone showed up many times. The sequenced part of the CDR3 DNA is TGTGCCAGCAGTGAAGCGCCCCTAGCGGGAAGGTCGAACACCGGGGAG. This gives the protein CASSEAPLAGRSNTGE. The CDR3 as a whole reads CASSEAPLAGRSNTGELFF. This chain joins TRBV2 and TRBJ2-2; 9 bases are shared with TRBD2. The read terminates 3 residues before the CDR3 end, so the remaining end is supplied by the germline J gene. The CDR3 runs to 19 residues. Trimming at V came to 0 bases and at J to 0 bases, leaving 8 bases not matched to a gene. CDR1 and CDR2 from the germline V gene are SNHLY and FYNNEI.

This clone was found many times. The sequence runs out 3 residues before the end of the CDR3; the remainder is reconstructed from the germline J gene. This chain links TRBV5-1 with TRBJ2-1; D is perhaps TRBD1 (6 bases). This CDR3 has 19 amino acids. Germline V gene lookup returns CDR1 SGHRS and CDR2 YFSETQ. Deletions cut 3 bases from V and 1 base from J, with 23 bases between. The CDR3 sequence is CASSSRETGPFGSYNEQFF. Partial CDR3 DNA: TGCGCCAGCAGCTCCCGTGAGACAGGCCCCTTTGGATCCTACAATGAG.

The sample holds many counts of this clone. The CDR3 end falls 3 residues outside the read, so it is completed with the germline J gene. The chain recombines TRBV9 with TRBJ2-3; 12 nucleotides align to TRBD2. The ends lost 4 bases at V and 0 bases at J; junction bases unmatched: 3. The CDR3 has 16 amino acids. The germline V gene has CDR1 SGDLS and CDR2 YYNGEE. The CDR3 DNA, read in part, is TGTGCCAGCAGCACGACTAGCGGGAGCAGCACAGATACG. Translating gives CASSTTSGSSTDT. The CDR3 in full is CASSTTSGSSTDTQYF. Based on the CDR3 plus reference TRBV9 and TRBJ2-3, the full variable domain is DSGVTQTPKHLITATGQRVTLRCSPRSGDLSVYWYQQSLDQGLQFLIQYYNGEERAKGNILERFSAQQFPDLHSELNLSSLELGDSALYFCASSTTSGSSTDTQYFGPGTRLTVL.

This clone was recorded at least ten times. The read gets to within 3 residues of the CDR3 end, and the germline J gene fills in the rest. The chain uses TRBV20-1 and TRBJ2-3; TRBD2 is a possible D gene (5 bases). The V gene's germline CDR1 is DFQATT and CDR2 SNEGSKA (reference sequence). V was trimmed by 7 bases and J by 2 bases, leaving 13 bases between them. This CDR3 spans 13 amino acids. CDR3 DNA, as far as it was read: TGCAGTGGGCGGGCGGAGAACACAGATACG. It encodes CSGRAENTDT. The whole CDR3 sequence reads CSGRAENTDTQYF.

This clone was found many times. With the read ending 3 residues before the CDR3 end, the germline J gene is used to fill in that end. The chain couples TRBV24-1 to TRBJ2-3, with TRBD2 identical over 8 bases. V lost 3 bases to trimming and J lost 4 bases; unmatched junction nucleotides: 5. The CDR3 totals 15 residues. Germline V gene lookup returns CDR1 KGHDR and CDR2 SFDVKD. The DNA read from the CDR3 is TGTGCCACCAGTGATGTAGCGGGACCCGCAGATACG. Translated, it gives CATSDVAGPADT. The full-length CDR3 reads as CATSDVAGPADTQYF.

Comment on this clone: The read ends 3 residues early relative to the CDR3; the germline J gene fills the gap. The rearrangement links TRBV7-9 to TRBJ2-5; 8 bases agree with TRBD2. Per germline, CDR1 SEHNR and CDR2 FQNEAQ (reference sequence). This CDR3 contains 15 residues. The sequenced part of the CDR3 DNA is TGTGCCAGCAGCTTCACACTAGCGGACACAGATACC. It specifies CASSFTLADTDT. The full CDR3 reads CASSFTLADTDTQYF.

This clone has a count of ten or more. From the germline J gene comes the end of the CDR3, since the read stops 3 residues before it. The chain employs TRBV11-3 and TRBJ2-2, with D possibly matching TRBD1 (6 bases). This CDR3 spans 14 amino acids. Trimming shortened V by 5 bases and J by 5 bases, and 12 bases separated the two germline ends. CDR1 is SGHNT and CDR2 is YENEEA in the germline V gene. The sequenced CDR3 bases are TGTGCCAGCAGCCAGACAGGTTCGACCGGGGAG. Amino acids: CASSQTGSTGE. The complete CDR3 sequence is CASSQTGSTGELFF.